This T cell receptor beta chain was captured by sequencing in a study of OX40 agonist ivuxolimab in advanced cancers. For the study at large: Hepatocellular carcinoma, melanoma, renal cell or head and neck cancer affected the dose-escalation patients. Age averaged about 60 years (range roughly 20 to 90), and 82.7% were male.

Exclusion of a patient followed from autoimmune disease history or systemic immunosuppression. On cycle 4 day 1 and cycle 7 day 1, as well as at baseline, blood was sampled. Libraries were prepared by immunoSEQ multiplex PCR; TCRdb keeps only in-frame clonotypes and omits some of them. The table includes tens of thousands of clones, 85% to 95% detected once. CDR3 length: 22 amino acids. J is TRBJ2-3 and V is TRBV21-1; TRBD2 was called by the table and not checked on the DNA. TRBV21-1 is a listed pseudogene. This clonotype was obtained from an adult with an advanced solid tumor such as melanoma, head and neck, liver or kidney cancer. The sequenced sample was CD4+ or CD8+ T cells sorted from blood, obtained in a trial of the OX40 agonist ivuxolimab. CDR3: CASSKERVGGRLAGGNTDTQYF. In DNA, the CDR3 is TGTGCCAGCAGCAAAGAAAGGGTCGGAGGGAGACTAGCGGGAGGGAACACAGATACGCAGTATTTT.